This TCR beta chain was observed in a study of T-cell memory formation after mild COVID-19 (dated by TCRdb to about 2021). Some background on the complete study: TCR sequence clusters from the two donors were largely donor specific. In two donors, T-cell clones that expanded and contracted after mild COVID-19 were tracked by sequencing TCRalpha and TCRbeta repertoires over time. Two young, previously healthy adult volunteers, one female and one male, were included in the cohort. Study-level results and caveats: The study covered only a couple of mild cases, and larger cohorts including severe cases with pre-infection samples were considered necessary. From day 15 to 85, contracting clones showed balanced CD4/CD8 phenotypes, whereas a second wave of clones that expanded from day 15 to 37 leaned towards CD4+. The second-wave clones that peaked on day 37 were not confirmed to be SARS-CoV-2 specific. Some responding clones were detected in pre-infection memory, which suggested that pre-existing cross-reactive memory T cells had joined the SARS-CoV-2 response. Contracting CD4+ clones appeared mostly in the CM and EM memory subsets, whereas CD8+ clones were enriched in EMRA.

Ficoll-Paque density gradient centrifugation was the method used to isolate PBMCs. TCRdb lists the instrument as Illumina NovaSeq 6000. Using 5'RACE with constant-segment primers, TCRalpha and TCRbeta cDNA libraries were constructed, with sample barcodes and unique molecular identifiers added in the process. RNA was extracted from every sample with Trizol reagent. Library amplification was performed in two PCR steps, and a second sample barcode and Illumina TruSeq adapters were introduced in the second step. The libraries were sequenced on an Illumina NovaSeq using 2 x 150 bp paired-end reads. The authors' pipeline ran thus. Reads were demultiplexed and collapsed into UMI-guided consensus sequences with migec v1.2.7. Using mixcr v2.1.11, the UMI consensuses were aligned to TRA and TRB V and J templates and assembled into clonotypes. Clonotypes were classified as expanded or contracted when called significant by both edgeR and NoisET, with noise models trained on biological replicates. edgeR calls used a false discovery rate-adjusted p below 0.01 and a log2 fold-change threshold of 1. PCA with hierarchical clustering of max-normalized trajectories of the 1000 most abundant clonotypes was used as exploratory dynamics analysis. Separately sequenced CD4+ and CD8+ repertoires were used to assign the CD4 or CD8 phenotype of responding clones. The raw public data were reprocessed by TCRdb itself: fastp quality trimming at Q25, MiXCR clonotype calling, in-frame beta chains only. Rows with one shared CDR3 protein collapse into an entry with the most common genes and DNA. The V and J calls were determined by TCRdb, not by the authors. For this sample the table gives hundreds of thousands of distinct CDR3 sequences, of which approximately 16% were detected only once. Together, the top ten hold about a fifth of the sample.

The CDR3 sequence holds 15 residues, the cysteine and phenylalanine included. CDR3 DNA is the only sequence kept; it has 45 bases, read in frame from the first base. At the junction V is shortened by 0 bases and J by 10 bases, with 19 bases in between. Looking up the germline V gene yields CDR1 SGDLS and CDR2 YYNGEE. Concerning this clonotype itself: It has no known antigen specificity. Qualities for individual bases were not recorded, and no much larger clone is one base off.

The receptor comes from a man younger than 35 who had mild COVID-19 (a few samples of this study predate the infection). The sample titles of this study are shuffled in the database, so cell type and time point are left out; the donor was told from shared clones. Input material: PBMCs or a T cell subset sorted from them (not recorded which). The rearrangement joined TRBV9 to TRBJ1-1; too little of a D gene remains to name it. The CDR3 here reads CASSVGSSSGSSAFF. DNA sequence: TGTGCCAGCAGCGTAGGATCTTCCTCCGGATCTTCAGCTTTCTTT.